What follows is one TCR beta chain and its context. This clone was observed at least ten times. Its antigen specificity is not known. The record has no base qualities; no much larger clone is one base away. This sample stems from a study of shared clonotypes between healthy human individuals (dated by TCRdb to about 2020). With respect to the entire study: The cohort comprised a couple of women and a few men aged 18 to 49 years. Per donor, three plates each were used for CD4 naive and CD4 memory, two for CD8 naive, and one for CD8 memory. To estimate repertoire size and how much clonotype sharing occurs between individuals, the study deeply sequenced the blood TCR repertoires of roughly 5 healthy adults. To increase sequencing depth and limit assay-specific biases, TCR repertoire library preparation and sequencing were carried out by different laboratories using diverse techniques. Leukapheresis yielded between about 0.85 and 9 billion PBMCs per donor.

Healthy HIV-negative adults with no recently reported acute infections or vaccinations were included as donors. Every donor was a Caucasian adult living in Nashville, Tennessee, USA. CD4+ T cells were enriched by magnetic negative selection; naive cells were then positively selected on CD45RA, and the negative fraction formed the memory subset. After blood collection by leukapheresis, PBMCs were isolated using Ficoll-Histopaque density gradient centrifugation and then cryopreserved in the vapor phase of liquid nitrogen. Purity and quantity of every magnetically sorted T cell population were checked by analytical flow cytometry. Genomic DNA was isolated from every sorted fraction and measured by UV absorbance on a Nanodrop 2000c. Inclusive of the bounding cysteine and phenylalanine, the CDR3 is 17 residues long. Only the CDR3 DNA stays, 51 bases, in frame from base 1. Study-wide findings and limitations: Because the study included only a small number of donors, the genetic and exposure-history diversity represented was limited. About 5% of naive CD4, roughly 3.5% of naive CD8, about 2.5% of memory CD4, and about 0.4% of memory CD8 clonotypes were shared across four donors. Only blood was sampled, and tissue TCR repertoires likely differ from those in blood. Pairwise subsampling led to the expectation that sequencing depth would affect the degree of clonotype sharing among donors. Estimated clonotype richness was generally larger for naive than for memory subsets. Clonotypes shared by all four sorted-subset donors showed higher generation probabilities than non-shared clonotypes. Even with the large sequencing depth, rarefaction of the sorted-subset datasets indicated that sequencing was incomplete.

TCR CDR3 regions were amplified from genomic DNA by multiplex PCR using the deep immunoSEQ assay. Extracted genomic DNA from each cell subset was spread evenly across all wells of several immunoSEQ 96-well plates, with each plate serving as a replicate. For sorted subsets, approximately 210 ng of genomic DNA, equivalent to about 30,000 T cell genomes, went into each replicate PCR. Purified libraries were quantified with a Qubit 3.0 fluorometer, sized on a Bioanalyzer 2100, and re-quantified with the KAPA Library Quantification kit. Every immunoSEQ 96-well plate was sequenced on a dedicated single-read 150-cycle Illumina NextSeq 550 flow cell. Processing in the source paper ran as follows. The immunoSEQ output contained only junctional sequences without quality scores, so filtering could not match that applied to full-length reads. To assign V/J genes and CDR3, sequences were annotated using PyIR, a Python wrapper for IgBLAST v1.9, with IMGT germline references. Reads were removed for weak V/J assignments (E-value above 1e-6), missing CDR3, stop codons, out-of-frame junctions, or ambiguous translated residues. V3J clonotypes were defined by identical inferred V gene, J gene, and CDR3 amino acid sequence. To compute the percentage overlap between repertoires, the number of shared unique clonotypes was divided by the size of the smaller repertoire. RTK rarefaction, the Chao1 estimator, and Recon v2.1 estimates of unobserved clonotypes were used to assess repertoire richness. For all TCRbeta clonotypes obtained by the gDNA method from a few donors, generation probabilities were computed with OLGA. TCRdb carries this immuneACCESS record with in-frame sequences only. Its versions omit some clonotypes, under half of them owing to an unresolved V gene in the studies checked, with the rest unexplained. For V, J and clone size, that table is used; D and trimming come from the DNA. Within this sample are around 750,000 clones, with 74% of them counted one time only. The ten biggest clones cover over 1.5% of the sample.

Material for sequencing was memory CD4+ T cells sorted from blood. Explained via the paper, the cell subset or site label denotes: CD45RA-negative fraction. The rearrangement joined TRBV21-1 to TRBJ1-1; the D call TRBD1 from the table was never checked on the DNA. TRBV21-1 is a pseudogene segment. This clonotype originated in a woman in her twenties or thirties in good health. The CDR3 reads CASSKKCDSRENTEAFF. The nucleotide sequence reads TGTGCCAGCAGCAAAAAGTGTGACAGCAGGGAGAACACTGAAGCTTTCTTT.